This TCR beta chain was sequenced during a study of beta chain features in type 1 diabetes. Findings and caveats of the study: Type 1 diabetes patients showed a moderate but significant shortening of TCRB CDR3s in all four CD4+ subsets.

Investigators reverse transcribed all isolated RNA, so they sequenced expressed TCRB transcripts. The data were produced by immunoSEQ multiplex PCR, yet TCRdb's version contains in-frame clones alone and is incomplete. This table has 550,000 to 850,000 clones, around 15% appearing once. Points on this clone: Its antigen is not known.

Heparinised blood was drawn once per donor, averaging around 120 mL. Researchers reported sorting CD4+ naive, central memory, regulatory and stem cell-like memory cells via CD45RO/CCR7/CD25/CD127/CD95/CD27. Germline V lookup: CDR1 MGHDK, CDR2 SYGVNS. CDR3 length equals 13 residues. V trimming: 8 bases; J trimming: 5 bases; junction bases outside the gene matches: 7. Specimen: naive CD4+ T cells from blood. The TCR originated in a man between 18 and 35 years old with type 1 diabetes. The chain uses TRBV25-1 and TRBJ2-5; TRBD1 agrees at 8 bases. The CDR3 reads CASQVQGAETQYF. The CDR3 region has the DNA TGTGCCAGCCAAGTGCAGGGGGCCGAGACCCAGTACTTC. The full variable domain, with the rest looked up from reference TRBV25-1 and TRBJ2-5, is EADIYQTPRYLVIGTGKKITLECSQTMGHDKMYWYQQDPGMELHLIHYSYGVNSTEKGDLSSESTVSRIRTEHFPLTLESARPSHTSQYLCASQVQGAETQYFGPGTRLLVL.